This T cell receptor (beta chain) originates from a study of cytomegalovirus exposure and HLA in healthy donors. This table comes from immunoSEQ multiplex PCR, and its TCRdb copy is limited to in-frame clones, with some not included. The repertoire includes 260,000 or so clones, around nine tenths of them detected once, and approximately 0.95% sits in the top ten. The CDR3 loop spans 13 amino acids. The germline gives CDR1 SNHLY, CDR2 FYNNEI. Trimming removed 4 bases at V and 4 bases at J, with 10 bases between. Input material: PBMCs. This TCR was recovered from a woman aged 18 to 35 in good health and CMV-seronegative. This sequence joins TRBV2 and TRBJ1-1; weak D call: TRBD1 (5 bases). The CDR3: CASSGDSLTEAFF. CDR3 in DNA: TGTGCCAGCAGTGGAGACAGCCTCACTGAAGCTTTCTTT.